The T cell receptor beta chain described here comes from a study of blood T cell repertoires in COVID-19. In the study overall: The cDNA or gDNA used as material had been derived from T cells, B-cell-depleted T cells, or PBMCs.

V trimming: 8 bases; J trimming: 2 bases; junction bases outside the gene matches: 4. This CDR3 comprises 12 residues. The germline CDR1 and CDR2 sequences are SQVTM and ANQGSEA. The method was immunoSEQ multiplex PCR; TCRdb's version includes in-frame clones alone and lacks a portion of them. The sample contains 45,000 to 55,000 clones, 65% to 85% of which appear only once. The chain links TRBV29-1 to TRBJ2-3; 7 nucleotides agree with TRBD1. Sequencing used peripheral blood. The clonotype comes from a man aged 50-59 years with acute or convalescent COVID-19. CDR3 bases: TGCAGCAGCACAGGGGCCACAGATACGCAGTATTTT. Amino acids: CSSTGATDTQYF.